Presented here are 26 T cell receptor beta chains from one specimen sequenced in a study of T cells in Graves' hyperthyroidism and ophthalmopathy. TCR beta CDR3 sequences were amplified from RNA transcripts. A first-round RT-PCR of the TCR CDR3 used the HTBI primer set. TCRdb re-analysed the multiplex PCR reads in MiXCR, keeping a single row per CDR3 protein. Of 530,000 or so distinct CDR3 sequences listed, around 42% are singletons. The source material was peripheral blood or thyroid tissue (not recorded which). The source of these receptors is a woman under 30 with Graves' hyperthyroidism.

V gene TRBV20-1 combines with J gene TRBJ2-7; 13 bases agree with TRBD2. Germline trimming cut 5 bases from V and 3 bases from J; bases unmatched to any gene: 1. Germline CDR1 and CDR2: DFQATT and SNEGSKA (reference sequence). The CDR3 runs to 13 residues. Here the CDR3 reads CSAGTSGDYEQYF. The CDR3, as DNA: TGCAGTGCTGGGACTAGCGGGGACTACGAGCAGTACTTC.

Many counts were recorded for this clonotype. The V call is TRBV20-1, the J call TRBJ1-3, with a possible D match to TRBD1 (6 bases). CDR3 size: 17 residues. CDR1 and CDR2 from the germline V gene are DFQATT and SNEGSKA (reference sequence). Trimming took 6 bases from V and 1 from J, leaving 22 bases between them. This CDR3 reads CSASLWGAVGSGNTIYF. In DNA form, the CDR3 reads TGCAGTGCGTCCCTCTGGGGGGCGGTGGGATCTGGAAACACCATATATTTT.

V is TRBV2 and J is TRBJ2-7, with 14 bases that match TRBD2. There are 18 residues in the CDR3. The V gene end was trimmed by 3 bases and the J gene end by 7 bases; junction bases not matched to a gene: 14. Germline V gives CDR1 SNHLY, CDR2 FYNNEI. The CDR3 loop reads CASSEPRGLAGEYNEQYF. The CDR3 DNA follows: TGTGCCAGCAGTGAGCCCCGGGGACTAGCGGGAGAGTACAATGAGCAGTACTTC.

This clonotype occurred once. In DNA, the CDR3 is TGCAGCGTTGAAGATGGGGGTGACAGCAATCAGCCCCAGCATTTT. This encodes CSVEDGGDSNQPQHF. This chain connects TRBV29-1 to TRBJ1-5, with D perhaps matching TRBD1 (5 bases). The CDR3 totals 15 residues. Between the trimmed V and J ends, which lost 0 bases and 1 base, there was a span of 10 bases. From germline, CDR1 is SQVTM and CDR2 ANQGSEA.

The chain uses TRBV15 and TRBJ1-1; D possibly corresponds to TRBD1 (6 bases). CDR3 size: 17 residues. V lost 0 bases and J 5 bases, leaving 19 bases between the germline ends. Germline lookup yields CDR1 LNHNV and CDR2 YYDKDF (reference sequence). Here the CDR3 reads CATSRDLEGDPGTEAFF. In nucleotides, the CDR3 is TGTGCCACCAGCAGAGATCTCGAGGGGGACCCGGGGACTGAAGCTTTCTTT.

This clonotype was observed many times. The V and J genes are TRBV7-9 and TRBJ1-5; no definite D call. This CDR3 is 12 amino acids long. Germline V lookup: CDR1 SEHNR, CDR2 FQNEAQ (reference sequence). V lost 2 bases to trimming and J lost 5 bases, with 4 bases between them. The CDR3 is CASSLIDQPQHF. DNA for the CDR3: TGTGCCAGCAGCTTAATTGATCAGCCCCAGCATTTT. Looking up the rest from reference TRBV7-9 and TRBJ1-5 gives the full variable domain: DTGVSQNPRHKITKRGQNVTFRCDPISEHNRLYWYRQTLGQGPEFLTYFQNEAQLEKSRLLSDRFSAERPKGSFSTLEIQRTEQGDSAMYLCASSLIDQPQHFGDGTRLSIL.

There are many counts of this clonotype. The J gene is TRBJ2-7, the V gene TRBV19, with a possible D match to TRBD2 (6 bases). Trimming cost V 7 bases and J 2 bases, with 12 bases left between them. This CDR3 has 13 amino acids. Germline V CDR1 and CDR2: LNHDA, SQIVND (reference sequence). For the CDR3, the DNA is TGTGCCAGTAAGCGGGTCGGTACCTACGAGCAGTACTTC. It codes for CASKRVGTYEQYF.

Only a few counts were recorded for this clonotype. The chain combines TRBV12-3 or TRBV12-4 with TRBJ2-7; a possible D gene is TRBD1 (6 bases). This CDR3 spans 13 amino acids. Trimming shortened V by 10 bases and J by 2 bases, and 15 bases separated the two germline ends. The CDR3 DNA reads as TGTGCCATCCGCGAAGGGGGTACCTACGAGCAGTACTTC. This translates into CAIREGGTYEQYF.

The chain combines TRBV7-2 with TRBJ2-2; the match to TRBD2 covers 8 bases. Trimming cost V 5 bases and J 1 base; bases outside gene matches: 3. The CDR3 spans 15 residues. Germline V gene data show CDR1 as SGHTA and CDR2 as FQGNSA. The CDR3 is CASSPRGVNTGELFF. The CDR3 DNA reads as TGTGCCAGCAGCCCGCGGGGGGTGAACACCGGGGAGCTGTTTTTT. The full variable domain, in which reference TRBV7-2 and TRBJ2-2 provide the parts outside the CDR3, is GAGVSQSPSNKVTEKGKDVELRCDPISGHTALYWYRQSLGQGLEFLIYFQGNSAPDKSGLPSDRFSAERTGGSVSTLTIQRTQQEDSAVYLCASSPRGVNTGELFFGEGSRLTVL.

This clonotype was counted many times. This chain's CDR3 is CSVSGREGLETQYF. Written as DNA, the CDR3 is TGCAGCGTTTCAGGGCGGGAGGGCCTAGAGACCCAGTACTTC. V usage is TRBV29-1 and J usage is TRBJ2-5; 9 bases map to TRBD2. Germline-derived CDR1 and CDR2 are SQVTM and ANQGSEA. This CDR3 is 14 amino acids long. The J segment lost 4 bases and the V segment lost 5 bases, leaving 8 bases of the junction unmatched.

V is TRBV29-1 and J is TRBJ2-2; D is possibly TRBD1 (5 bases). The CDR3 runs to 15 residues. Germline V gene data show CDR1 as SQVTM and CDR2 as ANQGSEA. V shed 8 bases and J shed 0 bases, with 16 bases lying between them. The CDR3 sequence: CSSPLTDSNTGELFF. The CDR3 DNA sequence: TGCAGCTCACCACTGACAGATTCGAACACCGGGGAGCTGTTTTTT.

On this clonotype: Its ends do not fully match the called genes, so a read error is possible. The genes are TRBV20-1 and TRBJ1-2, with TRBD1 as a possible D gene (5 bases). Germline CDR1 reads DFQATT; CDR2 reads SNEGSKA (reference sequence). The CDR3 loop spans 12 amino acids. CDR3 bases: TGCAGTGCTAGGGCCGCGGAGCGGGGCTACATCTTC. Translation gives CSARAAERGYIF.

This clonotype showed up many times. The J gene is TRBJ2-2, the V gene TRBV20-1, with D possibly TRBD2 on 6 matching bases. Trimming left V 0 bases short and J 4 bases short, with 12 bases between. Germline CDR1 is DFQATT and CDR2 is SNEGSKA (reference sequence). The CDR3 is made up of 15 amino acids. As DNA, the CDR3 is TGCAGTGCTAGAGATGGGCGGGACCCCACCGGGGAGCTGTTTTTT. Protein sequence: CSARDGRDPTGELFF.

This clonotype was seen ten or more times. The rearrangement links TRBV7-3 to TRBJ1-1; tentatively, D is TRBD1 (6 bases). This CDR3 region has 14 residues. Looked up from germline, CDR1 is SGHTA and CDR2 is FQGTGA. V shed 5 bases and J shed 3 bases, with 13 bases lying between them. The DNA of the CDR3 is TGTGCCAGCAGCCCAGGGGCTAGGGACACTGAAGCTTTCTTT. It specifies CASSPGARDTEAFF.

This clonotype has ten or more counts. V gene TRBV4-1 combines with J gene TRBJ1-2; maybe TRBD1 (6 bases). Trimming stripped 4 bases from V and 4 bases from J, with 13 bases between. CDR1 is MGHRA and CDR2 is YSYEKL in the germline V gene. There are 14 residues in the CDR3. CDR3 loop: CASSREGETYGYTF. CDR3 coding DNA: TGCGCCAGCAGCCGGGAGGGGGAAACCTATGGCTACACCTTC.

This clonotype has at least ten counts. This chain joins TRBV12-3 or TRBV12-4 and TRBJ1-1, with a tentative D call TRBD1 (5 bases). The CDR3 has 16 residues. Trimming stripped 3 bases from V and 1 base from J, with 15 bases between. The CDR3 DNA is TGTGCCAGCAGTTTTAACACCGGGGGGGGGAACACTGAAGCTTTCTTT. Translating gives CASSFNTGGGNTEAFF.

To note about this clonotype: Its ends do not fully match the called genes, so a read error is possible. This sequence joins TRBV11-2 and TRBJ2-7; a possible D gene is TRBD1 (5 bases). The CDR3 is 15 amino acids. Germline V gives CDR1 SGHAT, CDR2 FQNNGV. The CDR3 nucleotides are TGCGCCAGCAGCCAAGTGGCAGGGAACTCCTACGAGCAGTACTTC. Its translation is CASSQVAGNSYEQYF.

With respect to this clonotype: This sequence may be a read error, since a much larger clone differs from it by one base. The chain links TRBV12-3 or TRBV12-4 to TRBJ1-4; D is undetermined. Deletions cut 8 bases from V and 7 bases from J, with 11 bases between. The CDR3 totals 12 residues. The DNA for the CDR3 is TGTGCCAGCGGCCGAGTACGTGAAAAACTGTTTTTT. Encoded protein: CASGRVREKLFF.

This clonotype was counted many times. The chain couples TRBV15 to TRBJ2-7; TRBD2 might be the D (5 bases). The V end lost 0 bases, the J end lost 7 bases, and 13 bases lay between the germline ends. The CDR3 length is 14 residues. Germline CDR1 and CDR2: LNHNV and YYDKDF (reference sequence). Here the CDR3 DNA reads TGTGCCACCAGCAGAGATGCAGGACTCCGGGAGCAGTACTTC. Protein sequence: CATSRDAGLREQYF.

This sequence joins TRBV7-9 and TRBJ2-3; D is unclear. The CDR3 length is 15 residues. Trimming stripped 1 base from V and 6 bases from J, with 14 bases between. From germline, CDR1 is SEHNR and CDR2 FQNEAQ (reference sequence). The CDR3: CASSLVGLDRDTQYF. As DNA, the CDR3 is TGTGCCAGCAGCTTAGTTGGGCTAGATCGCGATACGCAGTATTTT.

This chain joins TRBV10-3 and TRBJ2-2, with D hard to call. This CDR3 comprises 12 residues. Germline CDR1 reads ENHRY; CDR2 reads SYGVKD. Trimming took 4 bases from V and 8 from J, leaving 8 bases between them. As DNA, the CDR3 is TGTGCCATCAGTGGTGAACAGGGGGAGCTGTTTTTT. It translates to CAISGEQGELFF.

The chain joins TRBV29-1 to TRBJ1-2; a possible D gene is TRBD1 (5 bases). With 8 bases removed from V and 3 bases from J, the gap between germline ends came to 19 bases. CDR1 SQVTM and CDR2 ANQGSEA come from the germline V gene. The CDR3 covers 14 residues. The CDR3 bases are TGCAGCCCCGCCGGGACTTTCGGCGACTATGGCTACACCTTC. Its translation: CSPAGTFGDYGYTF.

For this clonotype: Compared with germline, one end of the junction differs, possibly owing to a read error. CDR3 region: CGISEGGRGTYNEQFF. DNA of the CDR3: TGTGGCATCAGTGAGGGGGGCAGGGGGACCTACAATGAGCAGTTCTTC. This sequence joins TRBV10-3 and TRBJ2-5, with a possible D match to TRBD1 (7 bases). The J call may be faulty, since TRBJ2-1 better matches the DNA end. From germline, CDR1 is ENHRY and CDR2 SYGVKD. The CDR3 spans 16 residues.

V is TRBV5-1 and J is TRBJ2-7; 12 bases are a match to TRBD1. This CDR3 has 15 amino acids. Trimming cost V 2 bases and J 7 bases; bases outside gene matches: 7. Germline V CDR1 and CDR2: SGHRS, YFSETQ. The CDR3 here is CASSLGDRGPEEQYF. The CDR3 nucleotides read TGCGCCAGCAGCTTAGGGGACAGGGGGCCTGAGGAGCAGTACTTC.

The V and J genes are TRBV2 and TRBJ2-2; a weak D match, TRBD1 (6 bases). The CDR3 has 14 residues. Trimming removed 6 bases from V and 3 bases from J, with 11 bases in between. Germline-derived CDR1 and CDR2 are SNHLY and FYNNEI. Here the CDR3 DNA reads TGTGCCAGCAGGACAGGCTTTTACACCGGGGAGCTGTTTTTT. This sequence encodes CASRTGFYTGELFF.

Comment on this clonotype: This may arise from a read error, as a much more abundant clone is one base away. V is TRBV19 and J is TRBJ2-7; 9 bases are shared with TRBD1. CDR3 length: 15 residues. CDR1 LNHDA and CDR2 SQIVND come from the germline V gene (reference sequence). CDR3 in amino acids: CASSSRDRAFDEQCF. CDR3 nucleotide sequence: TGTGCCAGTAGTTCCCGGGACAGGGCGTTCGACGAGCAGTGCTTC.